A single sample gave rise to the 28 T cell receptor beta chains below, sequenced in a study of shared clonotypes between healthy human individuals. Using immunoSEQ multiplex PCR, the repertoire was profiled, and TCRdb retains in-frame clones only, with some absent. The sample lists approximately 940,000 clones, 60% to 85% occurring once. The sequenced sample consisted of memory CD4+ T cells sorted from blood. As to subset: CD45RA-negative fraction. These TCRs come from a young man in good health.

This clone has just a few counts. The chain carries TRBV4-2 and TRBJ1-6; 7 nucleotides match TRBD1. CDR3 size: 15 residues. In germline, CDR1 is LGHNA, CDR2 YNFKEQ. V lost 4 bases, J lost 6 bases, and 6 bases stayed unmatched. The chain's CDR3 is CASSLERDSNSPLHF. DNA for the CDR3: TGTGCCAGCAGCCTAGAAAGGGACAGTAATTCACCCCTCCACTTT.

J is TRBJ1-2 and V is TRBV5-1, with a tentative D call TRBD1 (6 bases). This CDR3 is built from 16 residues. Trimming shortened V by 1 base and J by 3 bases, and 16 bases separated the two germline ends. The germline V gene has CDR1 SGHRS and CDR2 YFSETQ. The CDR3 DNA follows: TGCGCCAGCAGCTTGAGCCCTCAGGGGCAGGACTATGGCTACACCTTC. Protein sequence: CASSLSPQGQDYGYTF.

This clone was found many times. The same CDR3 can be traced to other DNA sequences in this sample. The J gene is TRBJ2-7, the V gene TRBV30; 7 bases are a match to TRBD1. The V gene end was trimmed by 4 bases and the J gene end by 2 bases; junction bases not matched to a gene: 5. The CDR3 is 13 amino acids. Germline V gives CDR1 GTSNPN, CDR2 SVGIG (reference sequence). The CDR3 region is CAWTRDSPYEQYF. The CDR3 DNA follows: TGTGCCTGGACCCGGGACAGTCCCTACGAGCAGTACTTC.

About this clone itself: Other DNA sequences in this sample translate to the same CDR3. The CDR3: CASSLGVMNTEAFF. DNA for the CDR3: TGTGCCAGCAGCTTAGGAGTAATGAACACTGAAGCTTTCTTT. The chain uses TRBV5-4 and TRBJ1-1; no reliable D call. CDR3 length: 14 amino acids. Germline V gene sequence: CDR1 SGHNT, CDR2 YYREEE (reference sequence). The V gene lost 2 bases and the J gene lost 0 bases, with 8 bases spanning the gap.

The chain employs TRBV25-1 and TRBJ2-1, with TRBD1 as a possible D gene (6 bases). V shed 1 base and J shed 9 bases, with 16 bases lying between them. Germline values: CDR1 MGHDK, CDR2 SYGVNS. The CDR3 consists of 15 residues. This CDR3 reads CASSESPYRGGEQFF. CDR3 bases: TGTGCCAGCAGTGAATCCCCTTATCGAGGGGGTGAGCAGTTCTTC.

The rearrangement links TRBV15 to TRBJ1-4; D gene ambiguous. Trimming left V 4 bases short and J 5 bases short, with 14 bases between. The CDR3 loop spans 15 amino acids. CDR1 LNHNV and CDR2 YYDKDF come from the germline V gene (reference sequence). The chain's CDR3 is CATSNPDGVNEKLFF. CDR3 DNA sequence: TGTGCCACCAGCAATCCGGACGGGGTAAATGAAAAACTGTTTTTT.

The CDR3 loop reads CASSFQGRHEQYF. The CDR3 nucleotides are TGTGCCAGCAGCTTTCAGGGGAGGCACGAGCAGTACTTC. The J gene is TRBJ2-7, the V gene TRBV5-6, with D perhaps TRBD1 or TRBD2 (6 bases each). Per the germline V gene, CDR1 is SGHDT and CDR2 is YYEEEE. There are 13 residues in the CDR3. Trimming removed 2 bases from V and 5 bases from J, with 11 bases in between.

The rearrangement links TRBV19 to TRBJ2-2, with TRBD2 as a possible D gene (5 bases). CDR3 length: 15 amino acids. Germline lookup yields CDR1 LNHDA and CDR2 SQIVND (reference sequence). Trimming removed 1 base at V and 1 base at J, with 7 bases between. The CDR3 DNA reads TGTGCCAGTAGTATAGGGACTTTGAACACCGGGGAGCTGTTTTTT. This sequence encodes CASSIGTLNTGELFF.

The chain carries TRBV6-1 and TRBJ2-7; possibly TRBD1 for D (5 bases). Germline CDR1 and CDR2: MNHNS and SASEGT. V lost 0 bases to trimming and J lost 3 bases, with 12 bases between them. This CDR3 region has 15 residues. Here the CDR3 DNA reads TGTGCCAGCAGTGAAGCGGGGCTACAGGTCTACGAGCAGTACTTC. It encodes CASSEAGLQVYEQYF.

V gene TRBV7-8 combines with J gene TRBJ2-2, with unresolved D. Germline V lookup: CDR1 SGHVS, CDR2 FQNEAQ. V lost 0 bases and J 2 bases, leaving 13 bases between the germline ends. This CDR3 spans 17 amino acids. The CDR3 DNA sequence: TGTGCCAGCAGCTTAGCTCGCCAGACAAGAAACACCGGGGAGCTGTTTTTT. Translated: CASSLARQTRNTGELFF. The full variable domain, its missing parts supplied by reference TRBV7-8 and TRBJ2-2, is GAGVSQSPRYKVAKRGQDVALRCDPISGHVSLFWYQQALGQGPEFLTYFQNEAQLDKSGLPSDRFFAERPEGSVSTLKIQRTQQEDSAVYLCASSLARQTRNTGELFFGEGSRLTVL.

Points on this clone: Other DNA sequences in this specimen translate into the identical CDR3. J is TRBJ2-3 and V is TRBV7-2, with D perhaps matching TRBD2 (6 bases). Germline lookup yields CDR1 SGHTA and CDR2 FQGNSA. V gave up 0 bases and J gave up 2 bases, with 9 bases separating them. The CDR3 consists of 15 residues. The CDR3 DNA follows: TGTGCCAGCAGCTTAGCGGGGGGAAACACAGATACGCAGTATTTT. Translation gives CASSLAGGNTDTQYF.

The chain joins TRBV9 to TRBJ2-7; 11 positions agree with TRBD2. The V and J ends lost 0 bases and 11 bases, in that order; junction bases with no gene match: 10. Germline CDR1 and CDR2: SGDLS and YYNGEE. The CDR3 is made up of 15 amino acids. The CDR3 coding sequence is TGTGCCAGCAGCGTAGTGGGACTAGCGGACATACGGAAGTACTTC. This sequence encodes CASSVVGLADIRKYF.

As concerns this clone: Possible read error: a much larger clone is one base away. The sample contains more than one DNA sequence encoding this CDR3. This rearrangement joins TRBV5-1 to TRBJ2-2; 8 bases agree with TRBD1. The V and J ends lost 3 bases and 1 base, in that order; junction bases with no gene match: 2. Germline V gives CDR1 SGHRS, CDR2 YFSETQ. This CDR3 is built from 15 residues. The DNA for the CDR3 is TGCGCCAGCAGCTCAACAGGGGGGAACACCGGGGAGCTGTTTTTT. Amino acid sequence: CASSSTGGNTGELFF.

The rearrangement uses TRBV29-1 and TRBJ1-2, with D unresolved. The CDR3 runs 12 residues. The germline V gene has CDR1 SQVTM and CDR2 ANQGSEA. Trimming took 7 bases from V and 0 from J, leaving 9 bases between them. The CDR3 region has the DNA TGCAGCGCCCTACACGCTAACTATGGCTACACCTTC. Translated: CSALHANYGYTF. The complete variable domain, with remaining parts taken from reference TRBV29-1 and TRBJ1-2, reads SAVISQKPSRDICQRGTSLTIQCQVDSQVTMMFWYRQQPGQSLTLIATANQGSEATYESGFVIDKFPISRPNLTFSTLTVSNMSPEDSSIYLCSALHANYGYTFGSGTRLTVV.

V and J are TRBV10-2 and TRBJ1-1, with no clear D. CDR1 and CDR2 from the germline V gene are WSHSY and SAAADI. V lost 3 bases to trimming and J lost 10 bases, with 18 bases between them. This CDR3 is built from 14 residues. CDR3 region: CASSDTAIVSRAFF. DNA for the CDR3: TGCGCCAGCAGTGACACCGCGATCGTAAGCAGAGCTTTCTTT.

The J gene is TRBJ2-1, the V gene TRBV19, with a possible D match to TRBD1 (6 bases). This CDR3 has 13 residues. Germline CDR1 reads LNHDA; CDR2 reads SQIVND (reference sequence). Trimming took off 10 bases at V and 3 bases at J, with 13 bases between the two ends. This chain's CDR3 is CATRGQIYNEQFF. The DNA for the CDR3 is TGTGCCACTAGAGGACAGATCTACAATGAGCAGTTCTTC.

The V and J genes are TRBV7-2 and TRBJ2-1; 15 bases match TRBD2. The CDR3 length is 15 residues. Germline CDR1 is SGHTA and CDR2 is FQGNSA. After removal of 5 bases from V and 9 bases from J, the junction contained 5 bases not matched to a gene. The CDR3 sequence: CASSPGLAGGGEQFF. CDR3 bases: TGTGCCAGCAGCCCGGGACTAGCGGGAGGCGGTGAGCAGTTCTTC.

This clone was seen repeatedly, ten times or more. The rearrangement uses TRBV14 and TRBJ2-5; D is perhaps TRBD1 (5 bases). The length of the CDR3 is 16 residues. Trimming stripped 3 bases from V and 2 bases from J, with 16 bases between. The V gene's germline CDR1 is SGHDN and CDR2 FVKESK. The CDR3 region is CASSQGLGIRQETQYF. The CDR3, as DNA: TGTGCCAGCAGCCAGGGGCTAGGGATAAGGCAAGAGACCCAGTACTTC.

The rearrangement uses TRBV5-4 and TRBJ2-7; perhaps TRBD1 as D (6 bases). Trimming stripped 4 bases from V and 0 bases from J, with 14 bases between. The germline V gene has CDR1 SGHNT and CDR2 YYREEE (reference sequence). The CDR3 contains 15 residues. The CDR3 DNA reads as TGTGCCAGCAGCCGTCCCGGACAGAGCTCCTACGAGCAGTACTTC. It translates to CASSRPGQSSYEQYF. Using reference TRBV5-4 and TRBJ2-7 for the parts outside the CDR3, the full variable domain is ETGVTQSPTHLIKTRGQQVTLRCSSQSGHNTVSWYQQALGQGPQFIFQYYREEENGRGNFPPRFSGLQFPNYSSELNVNALELDDSALYLCASSRPGQSSYEQYFGPGTRLTVT.

The CDR3, as DNA: TGTGCCAGCAGTTACGCTGACAGGGCAACGGGTTCACCCCTCCACTTT. Its protein product is CASSYADRATGSPLHF. The chain couples TRBV6-5 to TRBJ1-6; 7 bases line up with TRBD1. Germline values: CDR1 MNHEY, CDR2 SVGAGI. Trimming at V came to 2 bases and at J to 9 bases, leaving 10 bases not matched to a gene. The CDR3 runs to 16 residues.

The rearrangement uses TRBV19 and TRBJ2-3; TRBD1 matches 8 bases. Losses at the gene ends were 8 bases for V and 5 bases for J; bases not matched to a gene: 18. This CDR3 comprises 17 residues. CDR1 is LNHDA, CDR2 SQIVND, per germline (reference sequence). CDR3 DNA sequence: TGTGCCAGTTCAAAATATGGTGGGGACAGGAGGGTAGATACGCAGTATTTT. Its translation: CASSKYGGDRRVDTQYF.

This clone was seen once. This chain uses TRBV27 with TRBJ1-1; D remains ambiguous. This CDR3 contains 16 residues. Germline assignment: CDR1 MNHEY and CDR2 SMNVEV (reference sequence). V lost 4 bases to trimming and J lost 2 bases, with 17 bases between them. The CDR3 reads CASSSNAGRGNTEAFF. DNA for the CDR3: TGTGCCAGCAGTTCTAACGCGGGTCGGGGAAACACTGAAGCTTTCTTT.

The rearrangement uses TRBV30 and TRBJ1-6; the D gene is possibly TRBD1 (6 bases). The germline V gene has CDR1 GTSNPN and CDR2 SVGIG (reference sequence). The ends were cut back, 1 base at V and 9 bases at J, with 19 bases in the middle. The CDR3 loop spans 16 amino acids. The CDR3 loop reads CAWSGGPAGQSSPLHF. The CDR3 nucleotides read TGTGCCTGGAGTGGGGGGCCCGCTGGGCAGAGTTCACCCCTCCACTTT.

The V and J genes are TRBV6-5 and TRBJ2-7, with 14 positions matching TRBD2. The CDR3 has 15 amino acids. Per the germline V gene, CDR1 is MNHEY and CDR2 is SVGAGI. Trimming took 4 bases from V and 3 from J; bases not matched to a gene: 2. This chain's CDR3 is CASSSGLAGDYEQYF. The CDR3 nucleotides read TGTGCCAGCAGTTCGGGACTAGCGGGGGACTACGAGCAGTACTTC.

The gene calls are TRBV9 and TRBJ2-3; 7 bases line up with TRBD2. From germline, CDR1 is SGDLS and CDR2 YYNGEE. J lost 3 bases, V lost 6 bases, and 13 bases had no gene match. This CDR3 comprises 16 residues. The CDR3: CASTPGGASGTDTQYF. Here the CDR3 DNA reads TGTGCCAGCACCCCCGGCGGGGCTAGCGGAACAGATACGCAGTATTTT.

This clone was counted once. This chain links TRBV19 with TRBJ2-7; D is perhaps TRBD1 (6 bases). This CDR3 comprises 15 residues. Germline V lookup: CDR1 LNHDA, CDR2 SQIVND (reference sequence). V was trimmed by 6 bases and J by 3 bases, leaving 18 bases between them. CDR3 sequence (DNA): TGTGCCAGTAGCGCTGCAGGGGCCCCCAACTACGAGCAGTACTTC. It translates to CASSAAGAPNYEQYF.

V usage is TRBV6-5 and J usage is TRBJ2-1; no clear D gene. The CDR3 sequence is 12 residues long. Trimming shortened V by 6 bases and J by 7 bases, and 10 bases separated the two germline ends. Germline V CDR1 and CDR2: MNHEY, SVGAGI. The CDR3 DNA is TGTGCCAGCAGCCACCAGGAAAATGAGCAGTTCTTC. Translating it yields CASSHQENEQFF.

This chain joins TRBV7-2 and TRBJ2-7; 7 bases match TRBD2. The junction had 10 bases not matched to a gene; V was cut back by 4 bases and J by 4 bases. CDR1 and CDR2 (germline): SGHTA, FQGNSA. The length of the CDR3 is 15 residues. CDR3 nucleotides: TGTGCCAGCAGCTCCCTCGGCGGGAGCCGTTACGAGCAGTACTTC. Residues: CASSSLGGSRYEQYF.